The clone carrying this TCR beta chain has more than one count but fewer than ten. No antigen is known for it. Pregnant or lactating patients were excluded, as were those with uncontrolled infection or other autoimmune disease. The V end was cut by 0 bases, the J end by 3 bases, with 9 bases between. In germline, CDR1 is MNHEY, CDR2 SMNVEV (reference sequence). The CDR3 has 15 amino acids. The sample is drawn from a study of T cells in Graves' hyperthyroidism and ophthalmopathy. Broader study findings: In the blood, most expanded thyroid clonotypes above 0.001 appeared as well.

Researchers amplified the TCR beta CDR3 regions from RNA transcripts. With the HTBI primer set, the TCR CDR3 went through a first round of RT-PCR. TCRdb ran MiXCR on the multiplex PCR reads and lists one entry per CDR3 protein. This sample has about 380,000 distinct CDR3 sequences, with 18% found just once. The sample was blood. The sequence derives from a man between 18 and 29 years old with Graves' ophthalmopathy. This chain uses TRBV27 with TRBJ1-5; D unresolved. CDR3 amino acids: CASSLSVGINQPQHF. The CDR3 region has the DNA TGTGCCAGCAGTTTATCTGTCGGGATCAATCAGCCCCAGCATTTT.